Listed here are 17 T cell receptor beta chains from one sample, sequenced in a study of shared clonotypes between healthy human individuals. Libraries were prepared by immunoSEQ multiplex PCR; TCRdb keeps only in-frame clonotypes and omits some of them. The sample holds roughly 1,500,000 clones, approximately 98% seen once. The sample comprised naive CD4+ T cells sorted from blood. Subset here: CD45RA+ positively selected. The receptors were gathered from a man aged 30-40 years in good health.

The chain joins TRBV2 to TRBJ2-1; 11 nucleotides align to TRBD2. This CDR3 has 18 residues. CDR1 is SNHLY, CDR2 FYNNEI, per germline. J lost 9 bases, V lost 1 base, and 14 bases had no gene match. As DNA, the CDR3 is TGTGCCAGCAGTGAAGTTAGCGGGAGGGCCGCTGGATTCATTGAGCAGTTCTTC. Translation gives CASSEVSGRAAGFIEQFF.

The chain recombines TRBV19 with TRBJ2-7; 11 bases line up with TRBD2. Germline trimming cut 6 bases from V and 0 bases from J; bases unmatched to any gene: 13. The V gene's germline CDR1 is LNHDA and CDR2 SQIVND (reference sequence). The CDR3 is made up of 18 amino acids. This chain's CDR3 is CASSPGLAATRSSYEQYF. The CDR3, as DNA: TGTGCCAGTAGCCCGGGACTAGCGGCGACAAGGAGCTCCTACGAGCAGTACTTC.

V and J are TRBV4-3 and TRBJ2-1; D may be TRBD1 (5 bases). Trimming left V 1 base short and J 1 base short, with 11 bases between. The CDR3 totals 16 residues. The V gene's germline CDR1 is LGHNA and CDR2 YSLEER. In DNA, the CDR3 is TGCGCCAGCAGCCAAGTTGTTACAGGTTCCTACAATGAGCAGTTCTTC. This codes for CASSQVVTGSYNEQFF.

The gene calls are TRBV30 and TRBJ2-1; TRBD2 aligns across 8 bases. CDR1 GTSNPN and CDR2 SVGIG come from the germline V gene (reference sequence). V shed 2 bases, J shed 9 bases, and the junction held 6 bases outside the gene matches. This CDR3 has 13 residues. Here the CDR3 DNA reads TGTGCCTGGAGTAGCGGGAGTCAGTTTGAGCAGTTCTTC. Its protein product is CAWSSGSQFEQFF. Combining the CDR3 with reference TRBV30 and TRBJ2-1 gives the whole variable domain SQTIHQWPATLVQPVGSPLSLECTVEGTSNPNLYWYRQAAGRGLQLLFYSVGIGQISSEVPQNLSASRPQDRQFILSSKKLLLSDSGFYLCAWSSGSQFEQFFGPGTRLTVL.

V and J are TRBV11-3 and TRBJ2-1, with 9 bases identical to TRBD2. Trimming at V came to 5 bases and at J to 8 bases, leaving 16 bases not matched to a gene. This CDR3 is 17 amino acids long. CDR1 and CDR2 from the germline V gene are SGHNT and YENEEA. CDR3 amino acids: CASSPQIGTSPLDEQFF. The CDR3 DNA sequence: TGTGCCAGCAGCCCCCAAATAGGGACTAGCCCTCTTGATGAGCAGTTCTTC. Full variable domain (missing parts from reference TRBV11-3 and TRBJ2-1): EAGVVQSPRYKIIEKKQPVAFWCNPISGHNTLYWYLQNLGQGPELLIRYENEEAVDDSQLPKDRFSAERLKGVDSTLKIQPAELGDSAVYLCASSPQIGTSPLDEQFFGPGTRLTVL.

The chain recombines TRBV7-8 with TRBJ1-2; D remains unclear. This CDR3 comprises 16 residues. V shed 5 bases and J shed 0 bases, with 16 bases lying between them. Germline V gene data show CDR1 as SGHVS and CDR2 as FQNEAQ. CDR3 in DNA: TGTGCCAGCAGCCTGAACCGTATACCTTCTAACTATGGCTACACCTTC. It is translated as CASSLNRIPSNYGYTF.

This sequence joins TRBV28 and TRBJ2-7; D is uncertain. Per the germline V gene, CDR1 is MDHEN and CDR2 is SYDVKM. V lost 1 base and J 5 bases, leaving 6 bases between the germline ends. The CDR3 length is 12 residues. This CDR3 reads CASSLLGNEQYF. As DNA, the CDR3 is TGTGCCAGCAGTTTATTAGGTAACGAGCAGTACTTC.

The chain recombines TRBV19 with TRBJ1-2, with 10 bases that match TRBD1. The CDR3 has 12 residues. The germline gives CDR1 LNHDA, CDR2 SQIVND (reference sequence). After removal of 9 bases from V and 7 bases from J, the junction contained 5 bases not matched to a gene. CDR3 coding DNA: TGTGCCAGCAGGGACAGGGGATTTGGCTACACCTTC. It specifies CASRDRGFGYTF.

The rearrangement uses TRBV27 and TRBJ1-1; D unresolved. V was trimmed by 8 bases and J by 0 bases, leaving 10 bases between them. CDR1 and CDR2 (germline): MNHEY, SMNVEV (reference sequence). There are 13 residues in the CDR3. The CDR3 DNA follows: TGTGCCAGCGCATCGCCTATGAACACTGAAGCTTTCTTT. Translated, it gives CASASPMNTEAFF.

The rearrangement uses TRBV6-5 and TRBJ2-7; D tentatively reads TRBD1 or TRBD2 (6 bases each). This CDR3 has 14 residues. The V end was cut by 5 bases, the J end by 2 bases, with 13 bases between. Germline CDR1 is MNHEY and CDR2 is SVGAGI. Here the CDR3 DNA reads TGTGCCAGCAGTAACCAAGGGGGGACCTACGAGCAGTACTTC. As protein: CASSNQGGTYEQYF.

The rearrangement uses TRBV7-6 and TRBJ2-1; perhaps TRBD2 as D (7 bases). V lost 5 bases and J 3 bases, leaving 20 bases between the germline ends. This CDR3 is built from 17 residues. Germline assignment: CDR1 SGHVS and CDR2 FNYEAQ. The CDR3 sequence: CASSLLGGARNYNEQFF. As DNA, the CDR3 is TGTGCCAGCAGCCTGCTGGGGGGGGCCCGTAACTACAATGAGCAGTTCTTC.

For the CDR3, the DNA is TGTGCCAGCGGTCCCCGGAAAGCATCATACAATGAGCAGTTCTTC. It encodes CASGPRKASYNEQFF. The rearrangement uses TRBV25-1 and TRBJ2-1; D ambiguous. The CDR3 is 15 amino acids. CDR1 is MGHDK and CDR2 is SYGVNS in the germline V gene. The V end was cut by 8 bases, the J end by 4 bases, with 18 bases between.

This sequence joins TRBV9 and TRBJ2-1, with TRBD2 matching 11 bases. The ends lost 4 bases at V and 0 bases at J; junction bases unmatched: 6. The CDR3 is made up of 17 amino acids. Germline loops: CDR1 SGDLS, CDR2 YYNGEE. For the CDR3, the DNA is TGTGCCAGCAGCACAAATAGCGGGAGGGCCTCCTACAATGAGCAGTTCTTC. This codes for CASSTNSGRASYNEQFF.

J is TRBJ2-1 and V is TRBV5-1; D is undetermined. V was shortened by 0 bases and J by 6 bases, with 7 bases between the two germline ends. Germline V gene lookup returns CDR1 SGHRS and CDR2 YFSETQ. The CDR3 is 13 amino acids. This CDR3 is CASSLEAANEQFF. As DNA, the CDR3 is TGCGCCAGCAGCTTGGAGGCCGCCAATGAGCAGTTCTTC.

Here the CDR3 reads CASSLYISQYDNEQFF. The CDR3 DNA reads as TGTGCCAGCAGCTTATATATTAGCCAGTACGACAATGAGCAGTTCTTC. V is TRBV7-8 and J is TRBJ2-1; no clear D. The CDR3 consists of 16 residues. V was shortened by 2 bases and J by 5 bases, with 16 bases between the two germline ends. The V gene's germline CDR1 is SGHVS and CDR2 FQNEAQ.

The rearrangement joins TRBV28 to TRBJ2-5; the D is unclear. V lost 5 bases to trimming and J lost 7 bases, with 8 bases between them. The germline CDR1 and CDR2 sequences are MDHEN and SYDVKM. This CDR3 has 11 residues. The CDR3 nucleotides are TGTGCCAGCAGTGGCTCCGGGACCCAGTACTTC. This encodes CASSGSGTQYF.

The chain employs TRBV9 and TRBJ2-3; tentatively, D is TRBD2 (5 bases). The CDR3 covers 14 residues. Germline V gives CDR1 SGDLS, CDR2 YYNGEE. V lost 2 bases and J lost 9, with 16 bases in between. CDR3 bases: TGTGCCAGCAGCGTCACCCAGGAGGTTGGCACGCAGTATTTT. Amino acid sequence: CASSVTQEVGTQYF.